This T cell receptor (beta chain) was documented in a study of post-analysis software for immune sequencing data. Findings and caveats of the study: Elevated frequency relative to controls characterized roughly 5 TRBV segments in patients, TRBV5-6, TRBV5-1 and TRBV20-1 among them. Compared against controls, patients with multiple sclerosis displayed significantly lower normalized Chao1 diversity. Under F measure analysis, samples from one preparation batch co-clustered strongly.

To note about this clonotype: No antigen is known for it.

Germline V CDR1 and CDR2: MGHRA, YSYEKL. The CDR3 has 13 residues. V lost 6 bases and J lost 5, with 13 bases in between. Unique molecular identifiers tagged the TCR beta cDNA libraries. Roughly 500,000 cDNA molecules were obtained per 1 to 10 million input T cells. TCRdb ran MiXCR on the PCR reads and lists one entry per CDR3 protein. The data show over 300,000 distinct CDR3 sequences, about a third seen once. The J gene is TRBJ2-5, the V gene TRBV4-1; TRBD2 is a possible D gene (5 bases). The specimen sequenced was blood. The source is a girl aged 5-17 years with multiple sclerosis. The CDR3 DNA is TGCGCCAGCAGGAGGGTACTCGGGGAGACCCAGTACTTC. It specifies CASRRVLGETQYF.